Listed below are T cell receptor beta chains from one sample, sequenced in a study of cytomegalovirus exposure and HLA in healthy donors. Libraries were prepared by immunoSEQ multiplex PCR; TCRdb keeps only in-frame clonotypes and omits some of them. The data show approximately 100,000 clones, with around two thirds seen just once and less than 4.5% held by the top ten. The sequenced sample was PBMCs. The receptors here all came from a man aged 30 to 39 in good health and CMV-seropositive. Each CDR3 is given with its conserved first and last residue. A D gene is named only where the DNA matches it firmly. A row's size may be missing; if present it is once, few, many or a size class.

D gene	clone size	V gene	J gene	CDR3 length	CDR3 DNA	CDR3 protein
.	.	TRBV23-1	TRBJ1-1	12	TGCGCCAGCAGTCAGATGCAGGTTGAAGCTTTCTTT	CASSQMQVEAFF
TRBD1	.	TRBV19	TRBJ1-1	14	TGTGCCAGTAGCCGAGACAGGGAGAACACTGAAGCTTTCTTT	CASSRDRENTEAFF
.	.	TRBV7-9	TRBJ1-1	12	TGTGCCAGCAGCGCCGGGAGTACTGAAGCTTTCTTT	CASSAGSTEAFF
.	many	TRBV6-6	TRBJ1-1	13	TGTGCCAGCATCAGAAATCGGGACACTGAAGCTTTCTTT	CASIRNRDTEAFF
TRBD2	.	TRBV6-1	TRBJ2-7	14	TGTGCCAGCGGGGGGACTAGCGGCGTTCACGAGCAGTACTTC	CASGGTSGVHEQYF
.	.	TRBV7-9	TRBJ1-6	12	TGTGCCAGCAGCTTATTAGATTCACCCCTCCACTTT	CASSLLDSPLHF
.	.	TRBV11-3	TRBJ1-3	14	TGTGCCAGCAGCCCGCGAGGGCTTGGAAACACCATATATTTT	CASSPRGLGNTIYF
TRBD2	few	TRBV5-1	TRBJ2-1	14	TGCGCCAGCAGCCTCGGGACTAGCGCTCTTATGCAGTTCTTC	CASSLGTSALMQFF
TRBD2	.	TRBV5-1	TRBJ2-3	15	TGCGCCAGCAGCATACTAGCGGGGGGCACAGATACGCAGTATTTT	CASSILAGGTDTQYF
.	.	TRBV27	TRBJ2-5	13	TGTGCCAGCAGTTCCTCCTCAATACAGGGTCTGAACTTC	CASSSSSIQGLNF
TRBD1	.	TRBV30	TRBJ1-6	14	TGTGCCTGGAGTGTTGGACAGGGGAGTTCACCCCTCCACTTT	CAWSVGQGSSPLHF
.	.	TRBV10-3	TRBJ2-7	12	TGTGCCATCAGGGACAGCTCCTACGAGCAGTACTTC	CAIRDSSYEQYF
TRBD1	.	TRBV9	TRBJ2-7	14	TGTGCCAGCAGCGTAGGACAGGGGTCTCACGAGCAGTACTTC	CASSVGQGSHEQYF
.	.	TRBV19	TRBJ1-5	13	TGTGCCAGTAGTATAGATCGGGGTCAGCCCCAGCATTTT	CASSIDRGQPQHF
.	.	TRBV19	TRBJ1-5	13	TGTGCCAGTAGTATTACCCCTGGGGCTGGCCAGCATTTT	CASSITPGAGQHF
TRBD2	.	TRBV4-1	TRBJ2-5	16	TGCGCCAGCAGCAGGCTGCTAGCGGGGGGACAAGAGACCCAGTACTTC	CASSRLLAGGQETQYF
.	.	TRBV21-1	TRBJ2-7	17	TGTGCCAGCAGCAATGGGGAGGGACCGGAGGGTGGCTACGAGCAGTACTTC	CASSNGEGPEGGYEQYF
.	.	TRBV6-6	TRBJ2-7	14	TGTGCCAGCAGTTCCCAGCGAAGCTCCTACGAGCAGTACTTC	CASSSQRSSYEQYF
.	.	TRBV7-2	TRBJ2-1	13	TGTGCCAGCAGCCTTGACAGTTACAATGAGCAGTTCTTC	CASSLDSYNEQFF
.	once	TRBV28	TRBJ1-5	17	TGTGCCAGCAGTTACCTCGGGGTGAAAATTCCTGGCCAGCCCCAGCATTTT	CASSYLGVKIPGQPQHF
.	.	TRBV5-1	TRBJ1-1	14	TGCGCCAGCAGCTTTATAGATTCGGGGACTGAAGCTTTCTTT	CASSFIDSGTEAFF
TRBD2	.	TRBV4-1	TRBJ2-7	17	TGCGCCAGCAGCCGCCCCCTAGCGGGGGGTAACTCCTACGAGCAGTACTTC	CASSRPLAGGNSYEQYF